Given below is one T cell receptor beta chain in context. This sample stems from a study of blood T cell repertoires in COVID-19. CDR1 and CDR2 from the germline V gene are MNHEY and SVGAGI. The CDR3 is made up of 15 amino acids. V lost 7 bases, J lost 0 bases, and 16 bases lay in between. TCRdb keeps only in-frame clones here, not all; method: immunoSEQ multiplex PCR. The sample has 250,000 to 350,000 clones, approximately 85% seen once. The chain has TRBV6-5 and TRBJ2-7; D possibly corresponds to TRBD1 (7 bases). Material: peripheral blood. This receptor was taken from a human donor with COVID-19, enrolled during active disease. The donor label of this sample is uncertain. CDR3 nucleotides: TGTGCCAGCACTCAGGGGGGTCCCAACTCCTACGAGCAGTACTTC. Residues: CASTQGGPNSYEQYF.